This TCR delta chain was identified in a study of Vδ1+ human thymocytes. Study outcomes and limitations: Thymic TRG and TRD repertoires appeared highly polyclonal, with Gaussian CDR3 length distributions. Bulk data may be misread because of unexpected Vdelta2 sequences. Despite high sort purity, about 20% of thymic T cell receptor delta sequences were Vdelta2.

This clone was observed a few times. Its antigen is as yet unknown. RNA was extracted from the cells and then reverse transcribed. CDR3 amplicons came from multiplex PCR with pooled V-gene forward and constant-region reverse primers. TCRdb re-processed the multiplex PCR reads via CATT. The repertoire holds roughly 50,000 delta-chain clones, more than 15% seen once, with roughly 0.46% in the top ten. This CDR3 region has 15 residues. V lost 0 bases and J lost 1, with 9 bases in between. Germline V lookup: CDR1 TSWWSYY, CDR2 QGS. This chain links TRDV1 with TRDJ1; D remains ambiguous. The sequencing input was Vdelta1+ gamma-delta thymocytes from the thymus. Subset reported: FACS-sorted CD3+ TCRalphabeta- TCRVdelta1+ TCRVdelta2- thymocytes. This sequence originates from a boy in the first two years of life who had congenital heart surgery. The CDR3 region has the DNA TGTGCTCTTGGGGAACTTTTTTATTCCACCGATAAACTCATCTTT. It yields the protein CALGELFYSTDKLIF.